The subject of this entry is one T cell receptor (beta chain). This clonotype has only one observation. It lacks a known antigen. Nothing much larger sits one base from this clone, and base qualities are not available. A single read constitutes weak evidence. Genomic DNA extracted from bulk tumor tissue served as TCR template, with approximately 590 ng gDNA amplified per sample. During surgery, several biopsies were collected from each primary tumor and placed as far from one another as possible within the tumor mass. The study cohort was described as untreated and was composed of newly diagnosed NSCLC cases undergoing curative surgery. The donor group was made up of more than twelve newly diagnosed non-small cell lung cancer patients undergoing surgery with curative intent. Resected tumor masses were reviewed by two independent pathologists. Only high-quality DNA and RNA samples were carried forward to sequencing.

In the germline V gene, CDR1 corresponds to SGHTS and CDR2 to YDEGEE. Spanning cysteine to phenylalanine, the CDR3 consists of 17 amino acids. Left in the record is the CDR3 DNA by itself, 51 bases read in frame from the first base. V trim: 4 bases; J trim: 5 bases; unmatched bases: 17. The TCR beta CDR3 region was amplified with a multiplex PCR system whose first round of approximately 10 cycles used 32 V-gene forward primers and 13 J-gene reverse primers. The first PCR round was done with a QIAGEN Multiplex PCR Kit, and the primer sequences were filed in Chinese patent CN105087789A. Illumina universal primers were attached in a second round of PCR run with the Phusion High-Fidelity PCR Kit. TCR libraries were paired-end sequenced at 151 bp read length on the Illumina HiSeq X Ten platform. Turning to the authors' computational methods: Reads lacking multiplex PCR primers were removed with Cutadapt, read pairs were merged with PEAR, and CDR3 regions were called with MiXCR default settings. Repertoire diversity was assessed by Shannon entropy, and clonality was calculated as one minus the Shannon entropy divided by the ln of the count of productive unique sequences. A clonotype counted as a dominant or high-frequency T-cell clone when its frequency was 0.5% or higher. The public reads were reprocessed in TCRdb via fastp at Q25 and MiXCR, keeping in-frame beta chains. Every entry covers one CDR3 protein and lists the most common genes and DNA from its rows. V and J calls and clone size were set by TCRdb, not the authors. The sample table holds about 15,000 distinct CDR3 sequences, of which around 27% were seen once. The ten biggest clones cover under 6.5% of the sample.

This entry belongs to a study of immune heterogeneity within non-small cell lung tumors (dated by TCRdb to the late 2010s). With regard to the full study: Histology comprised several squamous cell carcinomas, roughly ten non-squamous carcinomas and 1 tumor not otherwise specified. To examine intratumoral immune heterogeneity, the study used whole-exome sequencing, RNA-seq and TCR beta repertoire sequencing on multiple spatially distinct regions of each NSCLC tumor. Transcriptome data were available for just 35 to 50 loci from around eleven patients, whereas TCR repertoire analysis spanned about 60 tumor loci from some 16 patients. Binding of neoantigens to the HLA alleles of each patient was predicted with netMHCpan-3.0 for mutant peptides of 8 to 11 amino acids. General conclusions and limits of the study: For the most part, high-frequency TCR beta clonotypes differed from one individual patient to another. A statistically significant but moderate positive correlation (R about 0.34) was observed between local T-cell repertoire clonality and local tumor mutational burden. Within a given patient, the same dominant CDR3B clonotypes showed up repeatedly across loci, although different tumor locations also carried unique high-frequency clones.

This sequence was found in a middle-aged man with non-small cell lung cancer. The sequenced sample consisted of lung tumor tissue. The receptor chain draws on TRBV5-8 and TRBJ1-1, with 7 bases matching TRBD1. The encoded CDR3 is CASSDLGQPFGGTEAFF. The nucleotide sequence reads TGTGCCAGCAGCGACCTGGGACAGCCTTTTGGCGGGACTGAAGCTTTCTTT.